The clone carrying this TCR beta chain has a count of ten or more. Its specificity is not known. This entry belongs to a study of T-cell memory formation after mild COVID-19. Study summary: TCR clusters mostly belonged to single donors. The study's findings and limits: Balance between CD4 and CD8 was seen in clones contracting day 15 to 85, and a CD4+ lean was seen in later expanders. Some clones that responded turned up in pre-infection memory, which suggests that cross-reactive memory joined in. Contracting clones localized mainly to CM and EM when CD4+ and mainly to EMRA when CD8+.

CDR1 is SGHRS, CDR2 YFSETQ, per germline. CDR3 size: 16 residues. The V end lost 4 bases, the J end lost 4 bases, and 21 bases lay between the germline ends. TCRdb fed the 5' RACE reads into MiXCR, producing one record per CDR3 protein. The table lists 100,000 or so distinct CDR3 sequences, around 10% of them singletons. This chain uses TRBV5-1 with TRBJ2-7, with D perhaps matching TRBD1 or TRBD2 (5 bases each). This clonotype was sampled from a man between 18 and 29 years old who had mild COVID-19 (a few samples of this study predate the infection). Cell type and time point are not known. Sequencing was performed on PBMCs or a T cell subset sorted from them (not recorded which). CDR3 region: CASSRDRVTDSYEQYF. In DNA, the CDR3 is TGCGCCAGCAGCCGGGACCGGGTCACAGACTCTTACGAGCAGTACTTC.